The text below deals with one T cell receptor beta chain. What it binds is not known. The sample belongs to a study of T cell repertoires in cytomegalovirus infection. Study summary: Signatures in public TCR beta sequences pointed to both CMV infection and matching HLA type.

Regarding the study as a whole: What dominated the ex vivo response were HLA-C-restricted CMV-specific TCR beta clonotypes.

The V gene lost 5 bases and the J gene lost 2 bases, with 22 bases spanning the gap. The CDR3 contains 17 residues. The germline gives CDR1 MDHEN, CDR2 SYDVKM. MiXCR, applied by TCRdb to the reads, yields one record per CDR3 protein. The table lists more than 650,000 distinct CDR3 sequences, 35% of them singletons. The origin of this receptor is a human donor in good health (CMV status not recorded). Some clones in this sample may be carry-over from other donors' samples. Specimen: PBMCs. V is TRBV28 and J is TRBJ2-7; either TRBD1 or TRBD2 may fit D (6 bases each). CDR3 protein: CASSLLGGGPGPYEQYF. The CDR3 DNA reads TGTGCCAGCAGTCTGCTCGGAGGGGGACCTGGGCCCTACGAGCAGTACTTC.